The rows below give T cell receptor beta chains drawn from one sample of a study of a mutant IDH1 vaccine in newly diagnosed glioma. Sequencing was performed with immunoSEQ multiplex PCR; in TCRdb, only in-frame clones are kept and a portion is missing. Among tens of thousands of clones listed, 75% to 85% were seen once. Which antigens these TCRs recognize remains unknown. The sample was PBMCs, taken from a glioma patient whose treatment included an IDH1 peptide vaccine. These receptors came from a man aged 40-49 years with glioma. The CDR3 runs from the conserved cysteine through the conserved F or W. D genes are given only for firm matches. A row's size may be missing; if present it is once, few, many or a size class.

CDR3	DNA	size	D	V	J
CASSPTGPQPQHF	TGTGCCAGCAGCCCGACAGGGCCTCAGCCCCAGCATTTT	few	TRBD1	TRBV7-9	TRBJ1-5
CASSPDRVYGYTF	TGTGCCAGCAGTCCTGACAGGGTCTATGGCTACACCTTC	.	TRBD1	TRBV5-4	TRBJ1-2
CASSPPGWEQFF	TGTGCCAGCAGCCCCCCCGGGTGGGAGCAGTTCTTC	.	.	TRBV11-2	TRBJ2-1
CASSETEGRGYTF	TGTGCCAGCAGCGAGACAGAGGGTCGAGGCTACACCTTC	once	.	TRBV7-2	TRBJ1-2
CASSLSGEHGYTF	TGTGCCAGCAGCTTGTCGGGGGAGCATGGCTACACCTTC	.	.	TRBV5-6	TRBJ1-2
CASSQESTDTQYF	TGCGCCAGCAGCCAAGAAAGCACAGATACGCAGTATTTT	.	.	TRBV4-3	TRBJ2-3
CAWSVGGQQPQHF	TGTGCCTGGAGTGTAGGGGGACAGCAGCCCCAGCATTTT	once	TRBD1	TRBV30	TRBJ1-5
CASSIGSGGIAETQYF	TGTGCCAGTAGTATAGGTAGCGGGGGGATTGCAGAGACCCAGTACTTC	.	TRBD2	TRBV19	TRBJ2-5
CASSQVWAPGSGANVLTF	TGCGCCAGCAGCCAAGTATGGGCCCCGGGCTCTGGGGCCAACGTCCTGACTTTC	.	.	TRBV4-1	TRBJ2-6
CASSQASGGSYEQYF	TGCGCCAGCAGCCAAGCTTCCGGGGGGAGCTACGAGCAGTACTTC	once	TRBD2	TRBV4-3	TRBJ2-7
CAWSVHRGSEQFF	TGTGCCTGGAGTGTACACAGGGGATCGGAGCAGTTCTTC	.	TRBD1	TRBV30	TRBJ2-1
CASKRDRGGQPQHF	TGTGCCAGCAAACGTGACAGGGGAGGTCAGCCCCAGCATTTT	.	TRBD1	TRBV2	TRBJ1-5
CASSNLGREQYF	TGTGCCAGCAGTAATCTTGGAAGGGAGCAGTACTTC	.	.	TRBV6-5	TRBJ2-7
CASSPTGSGDQETQYF	TGTGCCAGCAGCCCCACGGGTTCAGGGGACCAAGAGACCCAGTACTTC	.	.	TRBV7-8	TRBJ2-5
CASSSTSGSINTQYF	TGTGCCAGCAGTTCGACTAGCGGGAGCATCAATACGCAGTATTTT	.	TRBD2	TRBV7-2	TRBJ2-3
CASRGTGLGYEQYF	TGCGCCAGCCGAGGGACAGGGTTAGGCTACGAGCAGTACTTC	.	TRBD1	TRBV5-1	TRBJ2-7
CASRVYALAGGPINEQFF	TGTGCCAGCAGAGTATATGCCCTAGCGGGAGGGCCGATCAATGAGCAGTTCTTC	.	TRBD2	TRBV27	TRBJ2-1
CAWRRGGAGELFF	TGTGCCTGGAGAAGAGGAGGGGCCGGGGAGCTGTTTTTT	once	.	TRBV30	TRBJ2-2
CASSLSSGSTDTQYF	TGTGCCAGCAGCCTATCTAGCGGGAGCACAGATACGCAGTATTTT	.	TRBD2	TRBV14	TRBJ2-3
CSARQGVNTGELFF	TGCAGCGCCCGACAGGGAGTGAACACCGGGGAGCTGTTTTTT	.	TRBD1	TRBV29-1	TRBJ2-2
CASRKARLYEQYF	TGCGCCAGCAGGAAGGCCAGACTTTACGAGCAGTACTTC	.	.	TRBV5-1	TRBJ2-7
CASSPGQQSSGANVLTF	TGTGCCAGCAGTCCGGGACAGCAGAGCTCTGGGGCCAACGTCCTGACTTTC	few	TRBD1	TRBV25-1	TRBJ2-6
CASSFRYGTYEQYF	TGTGCCAGCAGCTTTCGCTACGGAACCTACGAGCAGTACTTC	.	.	TRBV5-6	TRBJ2-7
CASSLKLEGASRVF	TGTGCCAGCAGCTTGAAGTTGGAGGGGGCCTCGCGGGTCTTT	few	TRBD1	TRBV7-9	TRBJ1-1
CASSSRGGVNYGYTF	TGTGCCAGCAGTTCCAGGGGCGGTGTTAACTATGGCTACACCTTC	.	.	TRBV6-5	TRBJ1-2
CASSLELRAGEKLFF	TGTGCCAGCAGCTTAGAGCTCAGGGCGGGGGAAAAACTGTTTTTT	.	.	TRBV11-2	TRBJ1-4
CASSPGLQTYEQYF	TGTGCCAGCAGCCCTGGTCTGCAAACCTACGAGCAGTACTTC	.	.	TRBV7-2	TRBJ2-7
CASSYRTGVATGELFF	TGCGCCAGCAGCTATAGGACAGGGGTGGCCACCGGGGAGCTGTTTTTT	once	TRBD1	TRBV5-1	TRBJ2-2
CASSTYEQYF	TGTGCCAGTTCGACCTACGAGCAGTACTTC	.	.	TRBV6-1	TRBJ2-7
CATSRDPGQNTEAFF	TGTGCCACCAGCAGAGATCCAGGGCAAAACACTGAAGCTTTCTTT	.	.	TRBV15	TRBJ1-1
CASSWTGNTEAFF	TGTGCCAGCAGCTGGACAGGGAACACTGAAGCTTTCTTT	.	TRBD1	TRBV27	TRBJ1-1
CASSPSADRDQTF	TGTGCCAGCTCACCCTCCGCCGACAGGGATCAAACCTTC	.	TRBD1	TRBV18	TRBJ1-2
CATSHRVGDTQYF	TGTGCTACCTCCCACAGGGTGGGGGATACGCAGTATTTT	.	.	TRBV28	TRBJ2-3
CAWSVGSRSSTDTQYF	TGTGCCTGGAGTGTCGGTTCAAGGTCTAGCACAGATACGCAGTATTTT	once	.	TRBV30	TRBJ2-3
CASYGIAKNIQYF	TGTGCCTCCTACGGAATAGCCAAAAACATTCAGTACTTC	.	.	TRBV28	TRBJ2-4
CASSQDWSSPEQYF	TGTGCCAGCAGCCAAGACTGGAGTTCCCCCGAGCAGTACTTC	.	.	TRBV5-6	TRBJ2-7
CASRSAGSGTEAFF	TGTGCCAGTCGGTCCGCGGGCTCTGGCACTGAAGCTTTCTTT	.	.	TRBV19	TRBJ1-1
CASSQFNEQFF	TGTGCCAGTAGTCAGTTCAATGAGCAGTTCTTC	.	.	TRBV19	TRBJ2-1
CASSQAGGGGEQYF	TGCGCCAGCAGCCAAGCGGGTGGAGGGGGCGAGCAGTACTTC	.	.	TRBV4-3	TRBJ2-7
CASSLGARRGEEKLFF	TGTGCCAGCAGCTTAGGGGCCAGGAGAGGGGAAGAAAAACTGTTTTTT	.	.	TRBV7-2	TRBJ1-4
CASSFVGGTDTQYF	TGCGCCAGCAGCTTTGTCGGGGGCACAGATACGCAGTATTTT	.	.	TRBV5-1	TRBJ2-3
CASSLVGGPDTEAFF	TGCGCCAGCAGCTTGGTGGGGGGGCCTGACACTGAAGCTTTCTTT	.	.	TRBV5-1	TRBJ1-1
CASSIRGGAAEAFF	TGTGCCAGTAGTATTCGAGGGGGCGCGGCTGAAGCTTTCTTT	.	TRBD1	TRBV19	TRBJ1-1
CAWTLGQGHGYTF	TGTGCCTGGACCCTAGGACAGGGCCATGGCTACACCTTC	few	TRBD1	TRBV30	TRBJ1-2
CASSVVDREGEQFF	TGTGCCAGCAGCGTAGTTGACCGGGAGGGTGAGCAGTTCTTC	.	TRBD2	TRBV9	TRBJ2-1
CASSLGASNQPQHF	TGTGCCAGCAGCTTGGGAGCTAGCAATCAGCCCCAGCATTTT	few	.	TRBV5-6	TRBJ1-5
CASSLTSTDTQYF	TGTGCCAGTAGTCTGACTAGCACAGATACGCAGTATTTT	.	.	TRBV19	TRBJ2-3
CASREKNGQYF	TGTGCCAGCAGGGAAAAAAATGGGCAGTATTTT	.	.	TRBV2	TRBJ2-3
CASSYRTGAYEQYF	TGTGCCAGCAGTTACCGGACAGGGGCCTACGAGCAGTACTTC	.	TRBD1	TRBV28	TRBJ2-7
CATTSGTASNQPQHF	TGTGCCACCACCTCCGGGACAGCTAGCAATCAGCCCCAGCATTTT	once	TRBD1	TRBV15	TRBJ1-5
CASSDSIGSRATYEQYF	TGTGCCAGCAGTGACTCGATCGGGAGTCGGGCAACCTACGAGCAGTACTTC	.	.	TRBV6-4	TRBJ2-7
CASSLVNEQFF	TGTGCCAGCAGCTTAGTCAATGAGCAGTTCTTC	.	.	TRBV7-2	TRBJ2-1
CASSLLAGGPSTGELFF	TGTGCCAGCAGCTTGCTAGCGGGAGGGCCCAGCACCGGGGAGCTGTTTTTT	.	TRBD2	TRBV11-2	TRBJ2-2
CASSLGTRTDTQYF	TGCGCCAGCAGCTTGGGCACACGCACAGATACGCAGTATTTT	.	.	TRBV5-1	TRBJ2-3
CASNVQGHEQYF	TGTGCCAGCAACGTTCAGGGCCACGAGCAGTACTTC	once	.	TRBV9	TRBJ2-7
CASSSDRGQSVYEQYF	TGTGCCAGCAGTTCCGACAGGGGCCAGTCAGTCTACGAGCAGTACTTC	.	TRBD1	TRBV27	TRBJ2-7
CASSQDGTSGGETQYF	TGTGCCAGCAGCCAAGATGGGACTAGCGGGGGAGAGACCCAGTACTTC	.	TRBD2	TRBV4-2	TRBJ2-5
CASKAVNVGGQPQHF	TGTGCCAGTAAAGCGGTCAACGTTGGAGGTCAGCCCCAGCATTTT	.	.	TRBV19	TRBJ1-5
CASSLLPRTGANTGELFF	TGTGCCAGCAGCTTACTGCCACGGACAGGGGCGAACACCGGGGAGCTGTTTTTT	.	TRBD1	TRBV11-2	TRBJ2-2
CASSWLVAGDTGELFF	TGCGCCAGCAGCTGGCTTGTAGCGGGGGACACCGGGGAGCTGTTTTTT	.	TRBD2	TRBV5-1	TRBJ2-2